This TCR beta chain stems from a study of response to subunit inactivated influenza vaccine. Study-level results: The authors offered the suggestion that each seasonal influenza vaccination recruits few new T cells.

In TCRdb, the RT-PCR reads were re-called with MiXCR into one record per CDR3 protein. The table has 590,000 or so distinct CDR3 sequences, around 15% seen once. CDR1 LGHNA and CDR2 YSLEER come from the germline V gene. Trimming shortened V by 0 bases and J by 12 bases, and 9 bases separated the two germline ends. The CDR3 is 12 residues long. This clonotype was detected only a few times. Its antigen is currently unknown. Sequencing was performed on PBMCs from blood, taken roughly 2 weeks before vaccination. The chain uses TRBV4-3 and TRBJ2-1; D unclear. This clonotype was sampled from a man in his fifties who received an inactivated influenza vaccine. CDR3 nucleotides: TGCGCCAGCAGCCAAGATTACCAATCGCAGTTCTTC. Translated: CASSQDYQSQFF.